This T cell receptor beta chain was sequenced for a study of CD8 T cells in Susac syndrome. Study observations and caveats: The study conceded that relatively few individuals underwent its TCR sequencing and HLA analysis.

A word on this clonotype: Its antigen is unknown.

Multiple sclerosis controls were treatment-naive patients with stable or active relapsing-remitting disease. The CD8+ and CD4+ T cells were isolated magnetically using a negative isolation approach, whereas the TEMRA cells were enriched by FACS. The authors reverse transcribed roughly 0.5 to 1 ug RNA with random hexamers. TCR beta CDR3 was amplified by immunoSEQ multiplex PCR. This amplification extended across 54 Vbeta and 13 Jbeta segments. TCRdb re-derived calls from the immunoSEQ multiplex PCR reads in MiXCR, one entry per CDR3 protein. The table records 150,000 to 250,000 distinct CDR3 sequences, 90% to 95% of them present only once. Germline CDR1 MGHRA, CDR2 YSYEKL. This CDR3 contains 17 residues. V was pared by 0 bases and J by 1 base, with 13 bases between.

Sequences were obtained from CD4+ T cells from PBMCs. The receptor was derived from a human donor with multiple sclerosis. The rearrangement links TRBV4-1 to TRBJ2-1; no definite D call. The CDR3: CASSQDPGPGSYNEQFF. CDR3 in DNA: TGCGCCAGCAGCCAAGATCCCGGACCCGGTTCCTACAATGAGCAGTTCTTC.